The rows below give T cell receptor beta chains drawn from one sample of a study of T cell responses to AZD1222 COVID-19 vaccine. The assay was immunoSEQ multiplex PCR, and TCRdb's table has in-frame clones only and misses some. Of approximately 81,000 clones listed, 83% are singletons. Sample: peripheral blood, taken 28 days after the second AZD1222 dose. Receptors were obtained from an adult who received the AZD1222 COVID-19 vaccine. CDR3s include the opening cysteine and the closing phenylalanine or tryptophan. A D gene is named only where the DNA matches it firmly. Rows may omit the clone size; those that give it use once, few, many or a size class.

size	J	D	V	DNA	CDR3
.	TRBJ2-7	TRBD1	TRBV5-1	TGCGCCACCCGAGGGGACAGCCCGTTGGACGAGCAGTACTTC	CATRGDSPLDEQYF
few	TRBJ1-1	.	TRBV5-4	TGTGCCAGCAGCTCGGTCGCCCAGAACACTGAAGCTTTCTTT	CASSSVAQNTEAFF
.	TRBJ1-2	.	TRBV11-2	TGTGCCAGCAGCCTCCGGTTAAGTGGCTACACCTTC	CASSLRLSGYTF
.	TRBJ2-2	.	TRBV28	TGTGCCAGCAGTTGGGGCGGGGAGCTGTTTTTT	CASSWGGELFF
once	TRBJ2-1	TRBD2	TRBV4-3	TGCGCCAGCAGCCAAGGTCTTCTGGGGGGGAAAGATGAGCAGTTCTTC	CASSQGLLGGKDEQFF
.	TRBJ2-7	.	TRBV20-1	TGCAGTGCTACCGGGACTCTCGAGCAGTACTTC	CSATGTLEQYF
few	TRBJ2-2	.	TRBV5-1	TGCGCCAGCAGCCGCGACATAGACGGGGAGCTGTTTTTT	CASSRDIDGELFF
.	TRBJ1-1	.	TRBV12-3/TRBV12-4	TGTGCCAGCACCGCACAGAACACTGAAGCTTTCTTT	CASTAQNTEAFF
.	TRBJ2-7	TRBD2	TRBV3-1/TRBV3-2	TGTGCCAGCAGCCAAGAGGTGACTAGCGGCCTTTCCTACGAGCAGTACTTC	CASSQEVTSGLSYEQYF
.	TRBJ2-7	TRBD1	TRBV7-2	TGTGCCAGCAGCCCGGACAGGGTTTATGGCGAGCAGTACTTC	CASSPDRVYGEQYF
.	TRBJ1-3	.	TRBV11-2	TGTGCCAGCACCTCGATAGCAGGCTCGCGTGTCGGAAACACCATATATTTT	CASTSIAGSRVGNTIYF
.	TRBJ2-7	TRBD2	TRBV6-6	TGTGCCAGCAGTGGGCGGGAGATGCAAGAGCAGTACTTC	CASSGREMQEQYF
.	TRBJ2-3	.	TRBV9	TGTGCCAGCAGCGTCTTGGGGGTGGCAGATACGCAGTATTTT	CASSVLGVADTQYF
.	TRBJ1-6	.	TRBV4-3	TGCGCCAGCAGCCAGGTGGACAGTACTAATTCACCCCTCCACTTT	CASSQVDSTNSPLHF
.	TRBJ1-2	TRBD1	TRBV18	TGTGCCAGCTCACAGGGACAGGGGGCAAATGGCTACACCTTC	CASSQGQGANGYTF
.	TRBJ2-1	.	TRBV24-1	TGTGCCACCAGTGATGCGCCGGGAAGTAATGAGCAGTTCTTC	CATSDAPGSNEQFF
.	TRBJ1-1	TRBD1	TRBV5-6	TGTGCCAGCAGCTTGGGACAGGGACTTAACACTGAAGCTTTCTTT	CASSLGQGLNTEAFF
few	TRBJ1-1	.	TRBV10-2	TGCGCCAGCAGTGACAGGGGACAAACTTACACTGAAGCTTTCTTT	CASSDRGQTYTEAFF
.	TRBJ1-1	.	TRBV7-8	TGTGCCAGCAGCTTAGGACAGCTAATAGAAGCTTTCTTT	CASSLGQLIEAFF
.	TRBJ2-7	.	TRBV7-9	TGTGCCAGCAGCCCTTCGCGACCCCCGAATTACGAGCAGTACTTC	CASSPSRPPNYEQYF
.	TRBJ2-1	.	TRBV6-5	TGTGCCAGCAGTTACTCCGCAGGGAAGTTAGGCAATGAGCAGTTCTTC	CASSYSAGKLGNEQFF
.	TRBJ2-7	TRBD1	TRBV28	TGTGCCAGCAGTTTGACAGGGGGTAGGTACGAGCAGTACTTC	CASSLTGGRYEQYF
.	TRBJ2-5	.	TRBV5-1	TGCGCCAGCAGCTCACAGGGACAAGAGACCCAGTACTTC	CASSSQGQETQYF
.	TRBJ1-1	.	TRBV4-1	TGCGCCAGCAGCCAAGATAGGGCAGGGTCGTTCCCTGAAGCTTTCTTT	CASSQDRAGSFPEAFF
.	TRBJ1-2	TRBD1	TRBV13	TGTGCCAGCAGCTTAAGGACAGGGGGTGATTGGGGCTACACCTTC	CASSLRTGGDWGYTF
.	TRBJ2-5	.	TRBV15	TGTGCCACCAGCAGCCTCATAGGGGCGGGTCAAGAGACCCAGTACTTC	CATSSLIGAGQETQYF
.	TRBJ1-2	.	TRBV28	TGTGCCAGCATCGAAGGGAGGGGTTATGGCTACACCTTC	CASIEGRGYGYTF
.	TRBJ1-2	.	TRBV5-4	TGTGCCAGCAGCTTGGAAGGGTATTCACCCCATGGCTACACCTTC	CASSLEGYSPHGYTF
.	TRBJ1-1	.	TRBV28	TGTGCCAGCAGTTTACCAGATAGGACAGACCCTAACACTGAAGCTTTCTTT	CASSLPDRTDPNTEAFF
.	TRBJ2-7	.	TRBV7-2	TGTGCCAGCAGCTCGGGGGCAGGGGTCCGCGAGCAGTACTTC	CASSSGAGVREQYF
few	TRBJ2-2	.	TRBV6-2/TRBV6-3	TGTGCCAGCCGTTTGACTAGTCCCGGGGAGCTGTTTTTT	CASRLTSPGELFF
few	TRBJ1-4	.	TRBV7-2	TGTGCCAGCAGCGGGCGTCCGGATGAAAAACTGTTTTTT	CASSGRPDEKLFF
few	TRBJ2-6	TRBD1	TRBV4-3	TGCGCCAGCAGCCAAGAGTCGACGACAGGGGGCTACTCTGGGGCCAACGTCCTGACTTTC	CASSQESTTGGYSGANVLTF
.	TRBJ2-1	.	TRBV3-1/TRBV3-2	TGTGCCAGCAGCTACGTATACAATGAGCAGTTCTTC	CASSYVYNEQFF
.	TRBJ2-3	.	TRBV7-9	TGTGCCAGCAGCTTAGGGTGGGACCATACCCGGGCAGATACGCAGTATTTT	CASSLGWDHTRADTQYF
few	TRBJ2-1	.	TRBV7-2	TGTGCCAGCAGCTTGGTGGGAGGGGGAGACTACAATGAGCAGTTCTTC	CASSLVGGGDYNEQFF
.	TRBJ1-4	.	TRBV7-2	TGTGCCAGCAGCCAAGTCGGGGGGGGCAATGAAAAACTGTTTTTT	CASSQVGGGNEKLFF
.	TRBJ1-5	.	TRBV27	TGTGCCAGCAGCCCACTTACAGGGAGTCAGCCCCAGCATTTT	CASSPLTGSQPQHF
.	TRBJ2-2	TRBD2	TRBV5-6	TGTGCCAGCAGCTTGAACGGGGGGTCCGGGGAGCTGTTTTTT	CASSLNGGSGELFF
few	TRBJ2-1	.	TRBV19	TGTGCCAGTAGAGGGGGGGTAGACAATGAGCAGTTCTTC	CASRGGVDNEQFF
.	TRBJ1-4	TRBD1	TRBV19	TGTGCCAGTAGTCCACAGGGGGCGGTAGGTGAAAAACTGTTTTTT	CASSPQGAVGEKLFF